The 5 T cell receptor beta chains listed next were all sequenced from one sample in a study of OX40 agonist ivuxolimab in advanced cancers. Clones were sequenced by immunoSEQ multiplex PCR, and TCRdb holds only the in-frame ones, with some missing. In the table there are about 36,000 clones, roughly 69% of which are singletons. Sequencing was performed on CD4+ or CD8+ T cells sorted from blood, taken in a trial of the OX40 agonist ivuxolimab. Receptors were obtained from an adult with an advanced solid tumor such as melanoma, head and neck, liver or kidney cancer.

The rearrangement joins TRBV7-9 to TRBJ2-5; D uncertain. Trimming cost V 1 base and J 5 bases, with 17 bases left between them. The CDR3 has 16 amino acids. Germline lookup yields CDR1 SEHNR and CDR2 FQNEAQ (reference sequence). The CDR3 region has the DNA TGTGCCAGCAGCTTAGGGTTAGTCAGTGGATTGGAGACCCAGTACTTC. Its protein product is CASSLGLVSGLETQYF.

The chain has TRBV9 and TRBJ2-5; D call uncertain. Germline V gene data show CDR1 as SGDLS and CDR2 as YYNGEE. V dropped 0 bases and J dropped 4 bases, with 13 bases sitting between them. The CDR3 extends over 15 amino acids. The CDR3 coding sequence is TGTGCCAGCAGCGTAGTAGGTGAGGTAGGAGAGACCCAGTACTTC. Translating it yields CASSVVGEVGETQYF.

The chain links TRBV19 to TRBJ1-2; 8 bases agree with TRBD1. The CDR3 runs 13 residues. The germline gives CDR1 LNHDA, CDR2 SQIVND (reference sequence). V shed 3 bases and J 7 bases; nucleotides not matched to a gene: 4. Here the CDR3 DNA reads TGTGCCAGTAGTATCGGACAGGGAGGTGGCTACACCTTC. As protein: CASSIGQGGGYTF.

The chain joins TRBV12-2 to TRBJ1-5. TRBV12-2 is described as a pseudogene. The CDR3 loop spans 16 amino acids. Written as DNA, the CDR3 is TGTGCAAGTCGCTTAGTACCCCGAGGGTGCAATCAGCCCCAGCATTTT. Its translation: CASRLVPRGCNQPQHF.

The chain has TRBV5-1 and TRBJ2-3, with TRBD2 identical over 11 bases. V shed 1 base and J 2 bases; nucleotides not matched to a gene: 6. CDR3 length: 17 residues. Germline assignment: CDR1 SGHRS and CDR2 YFSETQ. The CDR3 sequence is CASSLFSSGGHTDTQYF. The DNA for the CDR3 is TGCGCCAGCAGCTTGTTTTCTAGCGGGGGGCACACAGATACGCAGTATTTT.